This entry lists 17 T cell receptor beta chains sequenced from one sample in a study of blood T cell repertoires in COVID-19. Profiled with immunoSEQ multiplex PCR; TCRdb holds only in-frame clones, not every one. The table includes tens of thousands of clones, around four fifths detected once. The source material was peripheral blood. The source is a human donor in a cohort sampled during active COVID-19.

The chain carries TRBV5-1 and TRBJ2-3, with TRBD1 matching 10 bases. After removal of 1 base from V and 2 bases from J, the junction contained 7 bases not matched to a gene. CDR1 SGHRS and CDR2 YFSETQ come from the germline V gene. This CDR3 has 17 amino acids. CDR3 protein: CASSLLRQGAATDTQYF. CDR3 bases: TGCGCCAGCAGCTTGTTGAGACAGGGGGCGGCCACAGATACGCAGTATTTT.

The chain couples TRBV7-6 to TRBJ2-5, with TRBD1 as a possible D gene (6 bases). Per the germline V gene, CDR1 is SGHVS and CDR2 is FNYEAQ. V lost 1 base, J lost 1 base, and 10 bases lay in between. The CDR3 has 15 residues. The CDR3 sequence: CASSLGGTPQETQYF. The CDR3 DNA sequence: TGTGCCAGCAGCTTAGGAGGGACACCCCAAGAGACCCAGTACTTC.

This chain links TRBV6-1 with TRBJ2-1, with D possibly matching TRBD1 (6 bases). The length of the CDR3 is 12 residues. Germline loops: CDR1 MNHNS, CDR2 SASEGT. V was trimmed by 2 bases and J by 7 bases, leaving 6 bases between them. The CDR3: CASSERGNEQFF. CDR3 sequence (DNA): TGTGCCAGCAGTGAAAGGGGGAATGAGCAGTTCTTC.

This clone was picked up one time. The chain links TRBV28 to TRBJ1-2, with D maybe TRBD1 (5 bases). The CDR3 runs to 12 residues. Looked up from germline, CDR1 is MDHEN and CDR2 is SYDVKM. Trimming pared 4 bases from V and 4 bases from J, leaving 7 bases between. For the CDR3, the DNA is TGTGCCAGCAGTTGGCAGGGCTATGGCTACACCTTC. It specifies CASSWQGYGYTF.

The V gene is TRBV15, the J gene TRBJ1-2; 9 positions agree with TRBD1. Germline assignment: CDR1 LNHNV and CDR2 YYDKDF (reference sequence). The V gene end was trimmed by 5 bases and the J gene end by 3 bases; junction bases not matched to a gene: 4. The CDR3 is 14 residues long. CDR3 bases: TGTGCCACCAGCTCGCGACAGGGGGACTATGGCTACACCTTC. This gives the protein CATSSRQGDYGYTF.

The chain uses TRBV6-5 and TRBJ2-2; D may be TRBD2 (5 bases). V was pared by 3 bases and J by 7 bases, with 12 bases between. CDR3 size: 14 residues. Germline CDR1 and CDR2: MNHEY and SVGAGI. In DNA, the CDR3 is TGTGCCAGCAGTTATAAAGCGAGGGACGGGGAGCTGTTTTTT. Amino acids: CASSYKARDGELFF.

J is TRBJ2-4 and V is TRBV19, with TRBD1 matching over 7 bases. Trimming removed 5 bases from V and 9 bases from J; junction bases left unmatched: 10. The germline V gene has CDR1 LNHDA and CDR2 SQIVND (reference sequence). The CDR3 contains 14 residues. CDR3 residues: CASSPHEGASIQYF. CDR3 DNA: TGTGCCAGTAGTCCGCACGAGGGGGCGAGCATTCAGTACTTC.

The chain employs TRBV9 and TRBJ2-3; D not certain. The CDR3 runs to 17 residues. Looked up from germline, CDR1 is SGDLS and CDR2 is YYNGEE. Trimming took off 3 bases at V and 0 bases at J, with 17 bases between the two ends. CDR3 region: CASSAFLLGSSTDTQYF. DNA for the CDR3: TGTGCCAGCAGCGCGTTCCTTCTCGGGTCTAGCACAGATACGCAGTATTTT. The variable domain in full, with the rest retrieved from reference TRBV9 and TRBJ2-3, is DSGVTQTPKHLITATGQRVTLRCSPRSGDLSVYWYQQSLDQGLQFLIQYYNGEERAKGNILERFSAQQFPDLHSELNLSSLELGDSALYFCASSAFLLGSSTDTQYFGPGTRLTVL.

V usage is TRBV3-1 (or the pseudogene TRBV3-2) and J usage is TRBJ2-2; perhaps TRBD2 as D (5 bases). This CDR3 spans 12 amino acids. Germline V gene lookup returns CDR1 LGHDT and CDR2 YNNKEL (reference sequence). V lost 6 bases, J lost 3 bases, and 5 bases lay in between. CDR3 residues: CASRRDTGELFF. DNA of the CDR3: TGTGCCAGCAGGCGGGACACCGGGGAGCTGTTTTTT.

This clone was observed a single time. The chain employs TRBV6-5 and TRBJ2-2, with a weak D call TRBD1 (6 bases). CDR1 is MNHEY, CDR2 SVGAGI, per germline. The V gene lost 8 bases and the J gene lost 5 bases, with 18 bases spanning the gap. The CDR3 has 15 residues. The CDR3 loop reads CASVQTGPQTGELFF. CDR3 nucleotides: TGTGCCAGCGTTCAAACAGGGCCCCAAACCGGGGAGCTGTTTTTT.

This chain joins TRBV9 and TRBJ2-7; 7 nucleotides line up with TRBD1. The CDR3 covers 14 residues. The junction had 11 bases not matched to a gene; V was cut back by 4 bases and J by 7 bases. Germline V gives CDR1 SGDLS, CDR2 YYNGEE. CDR3 coding DNA: TGTGCCAGCAGCTCTTCGACAGGGTTCGGGGAGCAGTACTTC. It is translated as CASSSSTGFGEQYF.

V gene TRBV15 combines with J gene TRBJ2-3; the D is unclear. Germline V gene lookup returns CDR1 LNHNV and CDR2 YYDKDF (reference sequence). The CDR3 length is 13 residues. Trimming removed 0 bases from V and 9 bases from J, with 10 bases in between. The DNA of the CDR3 is TGTGCCACCAGCAGAGATCGCCCCGGGACGCAGTATTTT. Encoded protein: CATSRDRPGTQYF.

The CDR3 coding sequence is TGCGCCAGCAGCTTGAACCGGGACACAGATACGCAGTATTTT. Translation gives CASSLNRDTDTQYF. The chain carries TRBV5-1 and TRBJ2-3, with a tentative D call TRBD2 (5 bases). The V gene lost 1 base and the J gene lost 2 bases, with 8 bases spanning the gap. The germline V gene encodes CDR1 SGHRS and CDR2 YFSETQ. The CDR3 covers 14 residues.

The gene calls are TRBV5-1 and TRBJ2-1; D uncertain. There are 15 residues in the CDR3. Per germline, CDR1 SGHRS and CDR2 YFSETQ. Trimming cost V 6 bases and J 7 bases, with 20 bases left between them. The CDR3 is CASTPRGLELNEQFF. The CDR3 coding sequence is TGCGCCAGCACCCCTCGAGGCCTGGAGTTGAATGAGCAGTTCTTC. The variable domain in full, completed from reference TRBV5-1 and TRBJ2-1, reads KAGVTQTPRYLIKTRGQQVTLSCSPISGHRSVSWYQQTPGQGLQFLFEYFSETQRNKGNFPGRFSGRQFSNSRSEMNVSTLELGDSALYLCASTPRGLELNEQFFGPGTRLTVL.

V usage is TRBV29-1 and J usage is TRBJ2-7, with D possibly matching TRBD2 (5 bases). CDR1 and CDR2 (germline): SQVTM, ANQGSEA. V was shortened by 7 bases and J by 2 bases, with 18 bases between the two germline ends. The CDR3 runs 14 residues. CDR3 in amino acids: CSARFAGSPYEQYF. CDR3 DNA: TGCAGCGCCCGCTTTGCTGGGAGCCCCTACGAGCAGTACTTC.

V is TRBV25-1 and J is TRBJ1-1; perhaps TRBD1 as D (6 bases). The germline gives CDR1 MGHDK, CDR2 SYGVNS. The germline V and J ends were trimmed by 8 bases and 7 bases, with 26 bases remaining between them. This CDR3 is 16 amino acids long. The CDR3 sequence is CASEEQTGPRGSEAFF. The CDR3 nucleotides read TGTGCCAGCGAAGAGCAGACCGGTCCAAGGGGGAGTGAAGCTTTCTTT.

This rearrangement joins TRBV30 to TRBJ2-5; the D gene is possibly TRBD2 (6 bases). Trimming took 4 bases from V and 5 from J, leaving 17 bases between them. The V gene's germline CDR1 is GTSNPN and CDR2 SVGIG (reference sequence). The CDR3 has 14 residues. CDR3 nucleotides: TGTGCCTGGACCCCAAACGGGAGAGGGGAGACCCAGTACTTC. Amino acid sequence: CAWTPNGRGETQYF.